These 17 T cell receptor beta chains were all obtained from the same sample, sequenced in a study of CD8+CD57+ T cells in acquired aplastic anemia. Before being chosen for sequencing, patients had shown CD8+CD57+ cell expansion by flow cytometry. CDR3 and TCR beta VDJ profiling relied on a genomic DNA template. TCRdb re-called the reads through MiXCR, storing one row per CDR3 protein. The data show around 500,000 distinct CDR3 sequences, 25% to 40% seen once. Source material: sorted CD4+, CD8+, or CD8+CD57+ T cells (not recorded which) from PBMCs. The origin of the receptors is a human donor with aplastic anemia.

For the CDR3, the DNA is TGTGCCACCAGTGCCGGACAGGGGGTCAACGAGCAGTACTTC. Protein product: CATSAGQGVNEQYF. The V call is TRBV24-1, the J call TRBJ2-7; 10 bases match TRBD1. CDR3 size: 14 residues. Germline V CDR1 and CDR2: KGHDR, SFDVKD. V gave up 5 bases and J gave up 5 bases; unmatched junction bases: 5.

The rearrangement joins TRBV29-1 to TRBJ2-7; 8 bases match TRBD1. In germline, CDR1 is SQVTM, CDR2 ANQGSEA. CDR3 size: 14 residues. V lost 3 bases, J lost 4 bases, and 8 bases stayed unmatched. CDR3 DNA sequence: TGCAGCGTTGAGGATGGACAGGGACCTTACGAGCAGTACTTC. Translating gives CSVEDGQGPYEQYF.

This sequence joins TRBV6-1 and TRBJ1-5; D perhaps matches TRBD1 (5 bases). V was shortened by 3 bases and J by 5 bases, with 14 bases between the two germline ends. This CDR3 region has 15 residues. The germline V gene has CDR1 MNHNS and CDR2 SASEGT. The CDR3 DNA is TGTGCCAGCAGTGAGACAGCCGTTAGTTATCAGCCCCAGCATTTT. Translating it yields CASSETAVSYQPQHF.

This clonotype occurred a few times. The V gene is TRBV7-9, the J gene TRBJ1-1; 12 nucleotides match TRBD1. The CDR3 loop spans 16 amino acids. V gave up 3 bases and J gave up 0 bases; unmatched junction bases: 2. Germline CDR1 reads SEHNR; CDR2 reads FQNEAQ (reference sequence). In DNA, the CDR3 is TGTGCCAGCAGCTTGGGGACAGGGGGCTTGAACACTGAAGCTTTCTTT. It yields the protein CASSLGTGGLNTEAFF.

This clonotype was recorded at least ten times. The CDR3 bases are TGTGCCAGCAGCGCTACGGGACAGCAAGAGACCCAGTACTTC. Its translation is CASSATGQQETQYF. The rearrangement joins TRBV9 to TRBJ2-5, with TRBD1 identical over 7 bases. Germline CDR1 SGDLS, CDR2 YYNGEE. This CDR3 comprises 14 residues. Unmatched junction bases numbered 4, after V lost 3 bases and J lost 2 bases.

The V and J genes are TRBV24-1 and TRBJ1-1, with D possibly being TRBD1 (5 bases). CDR3 length: 17 amino acids. Deletions cut 10 bases from V and 4 bases from J, with 27 bases between. The germline CDR1 and CDR2 sequences are KGHDR and SFDVKD. The CDR3 loop is CATNYPGTPEVCTEAFF. The CDR3 DNA follows: TGTGCCACGAACTACCCCGGGACCCCCGAGGTTTGCACTGAAGCTTTCTTT.

V is TRBV27 and J is TRBJ2-7; 9 bases map to TRBD1. Germline V gene data show CDR1 as MNHEY and CDR2 as SMNVEV (reference sequence). CDR3 size: 16 residues. J was trimmed by 7 bases and V by 8 bases; bases with no gene match: 18. The DNA of the CDR3 is TGTGCCAGCCGTTCGGGCTTGAGACAGGGGGAGGGTGAGCAGTACTTC. This sequence encodes CASRSGLRQGEGEQYF.

This clonotype was detected ten times or more. The chain recombines TRBV7-2 with TRBJ1-5; D uncertain. Deletions cut 3 bases from V and 4 bases from J, with 7 bases between. The CDR3 is 13 residues long. The germline gives CDR1 SGHTA, CDR2 FQGNSA. The CDR3 sequence: CASSFRANQPQHF. The DNA for the CDR3 is TGTGCCAGCAGCTTCCGAGCTAATCAGCCCCAGCATTTT.

This clonotype was counted a few times. The rearrangement uses TRBV4-3 and TRBJ2-1, with D hard to call. Trimming took off 5 bases at V and 6 bases at J, with 8 bases between the two ends. The CDR3 loop spans 12 amino acids. Germline CDR1 and CDR2: LGHNA and YSLEER. The CDR3 nucleotides are TGCGCCAGCAGCTCTCTGGTCAATGAGCAGTTCTTC. Protein sequence: CASSSLVNEQFF.

In its sample, this clonotype was seen a few times. The chain links TRBV5-5 to TRBJ1-5; maybe TRBD1 (6 bases). Looked up from germline, CDR1 is SGHKS and CDR2 is YYEKEE (reference sequence). Trimming took 5 bases from V and 8 from J, leaving 23 bases between them. The CDR3 length is 16 residues. CDR3 nucleotides: TGTGCCAGCAGGGTGGAGGGTCAGGGGCCAGGGGAGCCCCAGCATTTT. It translates to CASRVEGQGPGEPQHF.

The CDR3 DNA reads as TGCAGTGCATGGACTAGCGGTACCCACAATGAGCAGTTCTTC. As protein: CSAWTSGTHNEQFF. This chain uses TRBV20-1 with TRBJ2-1, with 10 bases that match TRBD2. CDR1 is DFQATT, CDR2 SNEGSKA, per germline (reference sequence). The CDR3 is 14 residues long. V trimming: 6 bases; J trimming: 5 bases; junction bases outside the gene matches: 7.

The chain couples TRBV5-1 to TRBJ1-6; D unclear. V lost 4 bases to trimming and J lost 7 bases, with 15 bases between them. The germline V gene has CDR1 SGHRS and CDR2 YFSETQ. This CDR3 region has 15 residues. The DNA of the CDR3 is TGCGCCAGCAGCCTGGTAGGGCAGTGGAATTCACCCCTCCACTTT. Translating it yields CASSLVGQWNSPLHF.

This clonotype was recorded many times. V and J are TRBV2 and TRBJ2-1, with 7 bases identical to TRBD1. Germline V gene sequence: CDR1 SNHLY, CDR2 FYNNEI. This CDR3 comprises 13 residues. After removal of 7 bases from V and 8 bases from J, the junction contained 8 bases not matched to a gene. As DNA, the CDR3 is TGTGCCAGCAATAGACAGGGTGAGGATGAGCAGTTCTTC. Its protein is CASNRQGEDEQFF.

This clonotype was detected only a few times. This chain joins TRBV27 and TRBJ1-2, with D unclear. This CDR3 spans 16 amino acids. Germline CDR1 and CDR2: MNHEY and SMNVEV (reference sequence). The V and J ends lost 7 bases and 0 bases respectively, with 18 bases between them. The CDR3 protein is CASMPRPTQANYGYTF. The DNA of the CDR3 is TGTGCCAGCATGCCAAGGCCTACCCAAGCTAACTATGGCTACACCTTC.

The rearrangement uses TRBV27 and TRBJ1-6; TRBD1 matches 9 bases. V lost 7 bases to trimming and J lost 4 bases; unmatched junction nucleotides: 5. The CDR3 has 15 amino acids. CDR1 is MNHEY, CDR2 SMNVEV, per germline (reference sequence). The CDR3 loop is CASKSGTGYNSPLHF. The CDR3 coding sequence is TGTGCCAGCAAAAGTGGGACAGGGTATAATTCACCCCTCCACTTT.

This clonotype has only a few counts. CDR3 region: CASSPNRGQGFNYGYTF. The CDR3 DNA reads TGTGCCAGCAGCCCCAATAGGGGACAGGGGTTTAACTATGGCTACACCTTC. The chain recombines TRBV11-2 with TRBJ1-2; 10 bases are a match to TRBD1. The CDR3 loop spans 17 amino acids. Germline V gene data show CDR1 as SGHAT and CDR2 as FQNNGV. V shed 5 bases and J 1 base; nucleotides not matched to a gene: 10.

In its sample, this clonotype was seen a few times. The chain carries TRBV9 and TRBJ1-3, with D possibly TRBD1 on 6 matching bases. Trimming removed 3 bases at V and 4 bases at J, with 17 bases between. The CDR3 loop spans 16 amino acids. Germline values: CDR1 SGDLS, CDR2 YYNGEE. The CDR3 here is CASSAQQGAHGNTIYF. In DNA form, the CDR3 reads TGTGCCAGCAGCGCCCAACAGGGAGCCCACGGAAACACCATATATTTT.